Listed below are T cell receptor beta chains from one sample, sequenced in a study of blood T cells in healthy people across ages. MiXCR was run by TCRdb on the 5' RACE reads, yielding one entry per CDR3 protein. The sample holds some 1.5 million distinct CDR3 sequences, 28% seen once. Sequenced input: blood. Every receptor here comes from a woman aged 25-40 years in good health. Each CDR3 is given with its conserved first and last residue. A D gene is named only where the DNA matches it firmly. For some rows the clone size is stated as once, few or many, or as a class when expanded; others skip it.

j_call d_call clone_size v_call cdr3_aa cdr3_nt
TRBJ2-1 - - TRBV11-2 CASSLQVNNEQFF TGTGCCAGCAGCTTGCAAGTAAACAATGAGCAGTTCTTC
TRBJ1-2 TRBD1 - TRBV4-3 CASSQDPQGTYGYTF TGCGCCAGCAGCCAAGATCCACAGGGGACTTATGGCTACACCTTC
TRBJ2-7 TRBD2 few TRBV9 CASSHRLAGGPDEQYF TGTGCCAGCAGCCATCGACTAGCGGGAGGGCCAGACGAGCAGTACTTC
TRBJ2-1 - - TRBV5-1 CASSLDFEQFF TGCGCCAGCAGCTTGGATTTCGAGCAGTTCTTC
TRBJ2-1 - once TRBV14 CASSEFRGDLITEQFF TGTGCCAGCAGCGAGTTTCGTGGGGACCTTATAACAGAGCAGTTCTTC
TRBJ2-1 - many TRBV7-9 CASSLISHEQFF TGTGCCAGCAGCTTAATTAGCCATGAGCAGTTCTTC
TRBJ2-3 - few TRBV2 CASSETGTLRTDTQYF TGTGCCAGCAGTGAAACAGGGACCCTGAGGACAGATACGCAGTATTTT
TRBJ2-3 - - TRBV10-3 CAISDSYTDTQYF TGTGCCATCAGTGACAGCTACACAGATACGCAGTATTTT
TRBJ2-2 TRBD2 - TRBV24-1 CATSDPGGSNTGELFF TGTGCCACCAGTGATCCGGGAGGTTCGAACACCGGGGAGCTGTTTTTT
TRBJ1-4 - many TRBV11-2 CASSQNGPDGPEKLFF TGTGCCAGCAGCCAAAATGGCCCAGACGGACCTGAAAAACTGTTTTTT
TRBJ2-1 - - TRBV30 CAWSLRNEQFF TGTGCCTGGAGTTTGAGAAATGAGCAGTTCTTC
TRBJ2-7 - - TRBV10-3 CASSDGLNEQYF TGTGCCAGCAGTGACGGGCTCAACGAGCAGTACTTC
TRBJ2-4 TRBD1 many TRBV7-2 CASSFVGQGINIQYF TGTGCCAGCAGCTTTGTCGGACAGGGGATAAACATTCAGTACTTC
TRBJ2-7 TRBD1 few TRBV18 CASSPLGQGSEQYF TGTGCCAGCTCACCGTTAGGACAGGGGAGCGAGCAGTACTTC
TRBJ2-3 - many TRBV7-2 CASSPNHADTQYF TGTGCCAGCAGCCCGAACCATGCAGATACGCAGTATTTT
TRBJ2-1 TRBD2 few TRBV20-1 CSAREGASGGADEQFF TGCAGTGCTAGAGAGGGGGCTAGCGGGGGGGCCGATGAGCAGTTCTTC
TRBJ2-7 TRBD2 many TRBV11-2 CASSASLAGVAEQYF TGTGCCAGCAGCGCCAGTCTAGCGGGGGTCGCCGAGCAGTACTTC
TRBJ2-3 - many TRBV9 CASSVDSTDTQYF TGTGCCAGCAGCGTAGATAGCACAGATACGCAGTATTTT
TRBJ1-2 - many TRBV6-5 CASSYHPTGIYGYTF TGTGCCAGCAGTTACCATCCTACAGGAATCTATGGCTACACCTTC
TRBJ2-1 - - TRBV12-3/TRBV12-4 CASSPDRTLNNEQFF TGTGCCAGCAGTCCCGACAGGACGTTAAACAATGAGCAGTTCTTC
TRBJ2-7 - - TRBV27 CASSLYMSGLGEQYF TGTGCCAGCAGTTTATATATGAGCGGGCTAGGCGAGCAGTACTTC
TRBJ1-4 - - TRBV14 CASSQVSNYNEKLFF TGTGCCAGCAGCCAAGTGTCCAATTATAATGAAAAACTGTTTTTT
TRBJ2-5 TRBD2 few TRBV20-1 CSARLPGGETQYF TGCAGTGCTAGACTACCGGGAGGAGAGACCCAGTACTTC
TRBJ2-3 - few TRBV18 CASSPRASPTPPDTQYF TGTGCCAGCTCACCACGAGCCTCTCCTACTCCTCCAGATACGCAGTATTTT
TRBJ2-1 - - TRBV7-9 CASSQGTQTREQFF TGTGCCAGCAGCCAAGGGACGCAAACTAGGGAGCAGTTCTTC
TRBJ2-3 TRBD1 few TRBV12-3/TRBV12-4 CASRPDYGTGEGFSTDTQYF TGTGCCAGCAGACCTGACTACGGGACAGGGGAGGGCTTTAGCACAGATACGCAGTATTTT
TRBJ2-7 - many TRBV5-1 CASSLGGSDEQYF TGCGCCAGCAGCTTAGGGGGTAGCGACGAGCAGTACTTC
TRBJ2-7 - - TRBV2 CASSEGEGEQYF TGTGCCAGCAGTGAAGGTGAAGGCGAGCAGTACTTC
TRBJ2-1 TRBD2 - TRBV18 CASSPVAGEVFF TGTGCCAGCTCACCCGTAGCGGGAGAGGTGTTCTTC
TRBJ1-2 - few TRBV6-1 CASSERYGGYGYTF TGTGCCAGCAGTGAACGTTACGGAGGCTATGGCTACACCTTC
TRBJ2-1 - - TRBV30 CAWTAGSSSYNEQFF TGTGCCTGGACGGCGGGTTCGAGCTCCTACAATGAGCAGTTCTTC
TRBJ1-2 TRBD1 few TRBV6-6 CASSSTGTGSRYYGYTF TGTGCCAGCAGTTCTACCGGGACAGGGAGCAGATACTATGGCTACACCTTC
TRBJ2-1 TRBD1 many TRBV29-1 CSVRIGGDEQFF TGCAGCGTCCGTATAGGGGGCGATGAGCAGTTCTTC
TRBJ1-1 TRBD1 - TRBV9 CASSVGARGGTEAFF TGTGCCAGCAGCGTAGGCGCCAGGGGGGGGACTGAAGCTTTCTTT
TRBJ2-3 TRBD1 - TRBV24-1 CATSDLGGQGKDTQYF TGTGCCACCAGTGATTTGGGAGGACAGGGTAAGGATACGCAGTATTTT
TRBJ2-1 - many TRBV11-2 CASSGLSSYNEQFF TGTGCCAGCAGCGGGCTAAGCTCCTACAATGAGCAGTTCTTC
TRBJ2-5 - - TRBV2 CASSDVTREQYF TGTGCCAGCAGTGATGTTACTAGGGAGCAGTACTTC
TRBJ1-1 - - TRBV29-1 CSVTTPLNTEAFF TGCAGCGTCACGACACCCCTGAACACTGAAGCTTTCTTT
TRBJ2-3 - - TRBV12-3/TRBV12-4 CASSLPRASTDAQYF TGTGCCAGCAGTCTCCCACGAGCGAGCACAGATGCGCAGTATTTT
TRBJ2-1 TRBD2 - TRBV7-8 CASSPRLREGSEQFF TGTGCCAGCTCCCCAAGGTTGAGGGAGGGGAGTGAGCAGTTCTTC